This entry is about one TCR beta chain. Its antigen is not identified. V was clipped by 1 base and J by 6 bases, with 15 bases between them. Germline V gene sequence: CDR1 SEHNR, CDR2 FQNEAQ (reference sequence). The CDR3 runs 16 residues. This sample stems from a study of cytomegalovirus exposure and HLA in healthy donors. Study results and caveats: In a later analysis, HLA-associated TCR beta chains were more clonally expanded than equally common others.

13 Jbeta primers and 60 Vbeta primers were used for the PCR. The method was immunoSEQ multiplex PCR; TCRdb's version includes in-frame clones alone and lacks a portion of them. Altogether around 130,000 clones are present, around 86% being singletons, with the ten largest covering 2.1%. The clonotype originates from a man younger than 40 in good health and CMV-seronegative. The chain uses TRBV7-9 and TRBJ2-2; TRBD2 might be the D (5 bases). The sample comprised PBMCs. CDR3 coding DNA: TGTGCCAGCAGCTTAGTGGGTCGGGAAGTGGCCGGGGAGCTGTTTTTT. This translates into CASSLVGREVAGELFF.